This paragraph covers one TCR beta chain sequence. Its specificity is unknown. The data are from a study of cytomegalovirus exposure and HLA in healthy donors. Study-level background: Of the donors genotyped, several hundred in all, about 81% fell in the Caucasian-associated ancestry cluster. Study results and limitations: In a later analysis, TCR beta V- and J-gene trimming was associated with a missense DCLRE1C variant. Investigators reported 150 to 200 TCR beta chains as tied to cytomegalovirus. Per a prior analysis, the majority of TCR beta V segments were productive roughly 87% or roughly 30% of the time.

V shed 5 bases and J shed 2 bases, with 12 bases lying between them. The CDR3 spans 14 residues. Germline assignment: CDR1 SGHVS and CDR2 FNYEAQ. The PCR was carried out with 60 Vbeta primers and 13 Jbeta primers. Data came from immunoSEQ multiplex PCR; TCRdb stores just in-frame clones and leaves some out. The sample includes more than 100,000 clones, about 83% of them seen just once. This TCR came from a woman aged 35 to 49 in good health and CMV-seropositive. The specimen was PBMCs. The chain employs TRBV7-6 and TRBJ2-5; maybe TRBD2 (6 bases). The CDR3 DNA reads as TGTGCCAGCAGCCCCAGCGGGCTTCAAGAGACCCAGTACTTC. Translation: CASSPSGLQETQYF.